One sample yielded the 21 T cell receptor beta chains listed below, sequenced in a study. TCRdb used MiXCR to reprocess the 5' RACE reads, holding one entry per CDR3 protein. This sample has 20,000 to 25,000 distinct CDR3 sequences, with roughly 33% found just once. The source material was tumor-infiltrating naive CD4+ T cells sorted from the breast tumor. Stated subset: naive CD4+ T cells, CD4+CD45RA+CD25-. The receptors here all came from a female donor with breast cancer.

Regarding this clonotype: This may be a read error: a much more frequent sequence differs by one nucleotide. The chain couples TRBV6-1 to TRBJ1-1, with a possible D match to TRBD1 (6 bases). The CDR3 is made up of 19 amino acids. Germline V lookup: CDR1 MNHNS, CDR2 SASEGT. The V end lost 8 bases, the J end lost 3 bases, and 31 bases lay between the germline ends. CDR3 amino acids: CASQAHSAGAKGPYTEAFF. DNA of the CDR3: TGTGCCAGCCAAGCCCATAGCGCGGGGGCTAAGGGACCCTACACTGAAGCTTTCTTT.

A note on this clonotype: A read error may account for a junction end that differs from germline. V gene TRBV15 combines with J gene TRBJ1-3; D may be TRBD1 (5 bases). The CDR3 loop spans 15 amino acids. Germline loops: CDR1 LNHNV, CDR2 YYDKDF (reference sequence). The CDR3 loop reads CGTSDGRGTRNTIYF. Here the CDR3 DNA reads TGTGGCACCAGCGATGGACGGGGGACGAGAAACACCATATATTTT.

Of note for this clonotype: A much larger clone lies a single base off, so this may be a read error. The chain carries TRBV7-9 and TRBJ2-3; the D gene could be TRBD1 or TRBD2 (5 bases each). In germline, CDR1 is SEHNR, CDR2 FQNEAQ (reference sequence). V lost 1 base to trimming and J lost 6 bases, with 17 bases between them. The CDR3 contains 16 residues. The CDR3 spells CASSLGLEGPRDTQYF. CDR3 bases: TGTGCCAGCAGCTTAGGGCTAGAGGGGCCCAGGGATACGCAGTATTTT.

The table lists this clonotype with many counts. The chain couples TRBV12-3 or TRBV12-4 to TRBJ2-3; no definite D call. V lost 6 bases to trimming and J lost 5 bases, with 12 bases between them. CDR3 length: 13 residues. For the CDR3, the DNA is TGTGCCAGCAGCCGTGGTGGCCGAGATACGCAGTATTTT. It codes for CASSRGGRDTQYF.

This clonotype was seen repeatedly, ten times or more. The rearrangement uses TRBV24-1 and TRBJ2-1; tentative D call: TRBD2 (6 bases). The ends were cut back, 7 bases at V and 1 base at J, with 10 bases in the middle. The CDR3 totals 14 residues. Looked up from germline, CDR1 is KGHDR and CDR2 is SFDVKD. The CDR3 region has the DNA TGTGCCACCAGCGGGACTCCATCCTACAATGAGCAGTTCTTC. Amino acid sequence: CATSGTPSYNEQFF.

Ten or more counts support this clonotype. The chain combines TRBV19 with TRBJ1-1, with D perhaps matching TRBD1 (5 bases). The V gene lost 5 bases and the J gene lost 5 bases, with 9 bases spanning the gap. From germline, CDR1 is LNHDA and CDR2 SQIVND (reference sequence). This CDR3 is 12 amino acids long. DNA for the CDR3: TGTGCCAGTAGTTGGGGACGGACTGAAGCTTTCTTT. It translates to CASSWGRTEAFF.

This clonotype was found a few times. CDR3 residues: CASSARDRPNQPQHF. The CDR3 DNA follows: TGTGCCAGCAGTGCTCGGGACAGGCCTAATCAGCCCCAGCATTTT. J is TRBJ1-5 and V is TRBV12-3 or TRBV12-4, with TRBD1 identical over 8 bases. CDR3 length: 15 residues. J lost 4 bases, V lost 5 bases, and 7 bases had no gene match.

V usage is TRBV11-2 and J usage is TRBJ2-1, with 9 positions matching TRBD2. This CDR3 region has 14 residues. V dropped 5 bases and J dropped 5; count of bases not matched to a gene: 4. Germline V lookup: CDR1 SGHAT, CDR2 FQNNGV. Here the CDR3 reads CASSMGLADNEQFF. CDR3 coding DNA: TGTGCCAGCAGCATGGGACTAGCCGACAATGAGCAGTTCTTC.

The chain employs TRBV2 and TRBJ1-5; the match to TRBD1 covers 8 bases. This CDR3 spans 13 amino acids. Germline-derived CDR1 and CDR2 are SNHLY and FYNNEI. J gave up 6 bases and V 7 bases, and 5 bases lay outside the gene matches. The CDR3 DNA follows: TGTGCCAGCAAAGGACAGGGTGGTCAGCCCCAGCATTTT. Amino acid sequence: CASKGQGGQPQHF.

In this sample, this clonotype turned up a few times. V and J are TRBV20-1 and TRBJ1-3; D remains unclear. CDR3 length: 15 residues. The germline V gene encodes CDR1 DFQATT and CDR2 SNEGSKA (reference sequence). The V and J ends lost 2 bases and 0 bases respectively, with 11 bases between them. CDR3 sequence (DNA): TGCAGTGCTAGAACCGACACCCGCTCTGGAAACACCATATATTTT. The encoded protein is CSARTDTRSGNTIYF.

The rearrangement joins TRBV20-1 to TRBJ1-2; D call uncertain. The germline V gene encodes CDR1 DFQATT and CDR2 SNEGSKA (reference sequence). V was shortened by 5 bases and J by 6 bases, with 19 bases between the two germline ends. The CDR3 length is 14 residues. CDR3 DNA: TGCAGTGCTGAGGGCCCCATCCGTCGGGATGGCTACACCTTC. It specifies CSAEGPIRRDGYTF.

This chain connects TRBV20-1 to TRBJ1-2; the D is unclear. Deletions cut 6 bases from V and 4 bases from J, with 12 bases between. Per germline, CDR1 DFQATT and CDR2 SNEGSKA (reference sequence). This CDR3 is built from 12 residues. CDR3 protein: CSALRTTYGYTF. The CDR3, as DNA: TGCAGTGCCCTAAGGACTACCTATGGCTACACCTTC.

By its share, this clonotype is medium-sized. This chain links TRBV7-9 with TRBJ2-1; D is ambiguous. The V end lost 4 bases, the J end lost 9 bases, and 7 bases lay between the germline ends. This CDR3 has 11 residues. In germline, CDR1 is SEHNR, CDR2 FQNEAQ (reference sequence). CDR3 coding DNA: TGTGCCAGCAGCTCCGTCGGTGAGCAGTTCTTC. Translation gives CASSSVGEQFF.

This clonotype was seen ten or more times. The chain carries TRBV4-1 and TRBJ2-3; D unclear. Germline loops: CDR1 MGHRA, CDR2 YSYEKL. The CDR3 sequence is 14 residues long. V was clipped by 1 base and J by 4 bases, with 9 bases between them. The CDR3 sequence is CASSQVVAPDTQYF. The CDR3 coding sequence is TGCGCCAGCAGCCAAGTAGTAGCCCCAGATACGCAGTATTTT.

V usage is TRBV12-3 or TRBV12-4 and J usage is TRBJ1-1; TRBD1 might be the D (5 bases). V lost 6 bases to trimming and J lost 2 bases, with 13 bases between them. The CDR3 totals 14 residues. CDR3 in DNA: TGTGCCAGCAGCATGGGGGGGAGCAACACTGAAGCTTTCTTT. It encodes CASSMGGSNTEAFF.

The chain has TRBV6-5 and TRBJ1-1; D perhaps matches TRBD1 (6 bases). The length of the CDR3 is 15 residues. The V end lost 6 bases, the J end lost 2 bases, and 16 bases lay between the germline ends. Germline V gives CDR1 MNHEY, CDR2 SVGAGI. CDR3: CASSPYKGGNTEAFF. DNA of the CDR3: TGTGCCAGCAGCCCCTACAAAGGGGGTAACACTGAAGCTTTCTTT.

V and J are TRBV20-1 and TRBJ2-2; maybe TRBD2 (5 bases). CDR1 is DFQATT, CDR2 SNEGSKA, per germline (reference sequence). Trimming left V 3 bases short and J 3 bases short, with 8 bases between. This CDR3 region has 13 residues. CDR3 in DNA: TGCAGTGCTAGTTGGAGGCACACCGGGGAGCTGTTTTTT. Protein product: CSASWRHTGELFF.

This clonotype is labeled medium-sized. The CDR3, as DNA: TGTGCCAGCAGCTCCACAAGGGACTTGATCTCCTACGAGCAGTACTTC. This codes for CASSSTRDLISYEQYF. The gene calls are TRBV9 and TRBJ2-7; possible D gene TRBD2, 6 bases. The germline gives CDR1 SGDLS, CDR2 YYNGEE. Trimming removed 4 bases at V and 0 bases at J, with 17 bases between. This CDR3 spans 16 amino acids.

This clonotype has just a few counts. The chain carries TRBV19 and TRBJ1-2; 7 bases map to TRBD1. J was trimmed by 7 bases and V by 3 bases; bases with no gene match: 8. The CDR3 is made up of 14 amino acids. The V gene's germline CDR1 is LNHDA and CDR2 SQIVND (reference sequence). The CDR3 reads CASSMWTGPAGYTF. CDR3 in DNA: TGTGCCAGTAGTATGTGGACAGGACCAGCTGGCTACACCTTC.

Regarding this clonotype: This clone may be a read error of a much larger clone one base away. The chain carries TRBV6-6 and TRBJ2-1; the D gene could be TRBD1 or TRBD2 (6 bases each). CDR3 length: 15 amino acids. The V gene's germline CDR1 is MNHNY and CDR2 SVGAGI (reference sequence). Trimming cost V 11 bases and J 7 bases, with 24 bases left between them. CDR3 sequence: CAGRTGQSRGNEQFF. The CDR3 nucleotides read TGTGCCGGCCGGACTGGACAGAGCCGGGGGAATGAGCAGTTCTTC.

This clonotype qualifies as medium-sized (0.01 to 0.1%). The rearrangement joins TRBV6-1 to TRBJ1-5; D is uncertain. Germline CDR1 reads MNHNS; CDR2 reads SASEGT. The CDR3 extends over 13 amino acids. Trimming stripped 7 bases from V and 4 bases from J, with 11 bases between. The CDR3 sequence: CASNVGFNQPQHF. The DNA of the CDR3 is TGTGCCAGCAACGTAGGGTTTAATCAGCCCCAGCATTTT.